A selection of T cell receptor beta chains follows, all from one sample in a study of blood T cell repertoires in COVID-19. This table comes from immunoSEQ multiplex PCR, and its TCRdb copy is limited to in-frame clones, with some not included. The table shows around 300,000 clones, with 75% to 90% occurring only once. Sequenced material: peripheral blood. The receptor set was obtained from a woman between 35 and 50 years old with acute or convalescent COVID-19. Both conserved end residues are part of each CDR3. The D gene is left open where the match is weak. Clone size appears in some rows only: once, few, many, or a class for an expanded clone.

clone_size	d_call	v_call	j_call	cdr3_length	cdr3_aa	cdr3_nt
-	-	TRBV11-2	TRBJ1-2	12	CASSLEGHGYTF	TGTGCCAGCAGCTTAGAGGGGCACGGCTACACCTTC
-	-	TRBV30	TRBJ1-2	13	CAWSAQRNYGYTF	TGTGCCTGGAGCGCTCAGAGGAACTATGGCTACACCTTC
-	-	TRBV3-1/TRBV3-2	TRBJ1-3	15	CASSPVGFPGNTIYF	TGTGCCAGCAGCCCAGTCGGGTTTCCTGGAAACACCATATATTTT
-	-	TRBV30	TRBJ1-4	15	CAWSGTGMPNEKLFF	TGTGCCTGGAGTGGAACAGGGATGCCTAATGAAAAACTGTTTTTT
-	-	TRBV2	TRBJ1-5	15	CASRNQGLRNQPQHF	TGTGCCAGCAGGAACCAGGGGCTGAGGAATCAGCCCCAGCATTTT
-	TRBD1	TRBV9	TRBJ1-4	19	CASSVIFDRGRVIGEKLFF	TGTGCCAGCAGCGTCATTTTTGACAGGGGGCGAGTTATAGGTGAAAAACTGTTTTTT
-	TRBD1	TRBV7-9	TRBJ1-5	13	CASSRQGNQPQHF	TGTGCCAGCAGCCGACAGGGTAATCAGCCCCAGCATTTT
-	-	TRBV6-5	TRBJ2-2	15	CASSYSRRNTGELFF	TGTGCCAGCAGTTACTCTCGGAGGAACACCGGGGAGCTGTTTTTT
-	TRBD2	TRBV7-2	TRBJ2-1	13	CVSGRGGYNEQFF	TGTGTGTCGGGGCGGGGGGGATACAATGAGCAGTTCTTC
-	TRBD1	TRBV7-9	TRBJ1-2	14	CASSFGQGHYGYTF	TGTGCCAGCAGCTTCGGACAGGGACACTATGGCTACACCTTC
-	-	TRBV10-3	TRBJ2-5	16	CAISESLRGSQETQYF	TGTGCCATCAGTGAGTCGCTCAGGGGATCCCAAGAGACCCAGTACTTC
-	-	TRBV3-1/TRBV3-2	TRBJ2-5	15	CASSQVFLPEETQYF	TGTGCCAGCAGCCAAGTTTTCTTGCCAGAAGAGACCCAGTACTTC
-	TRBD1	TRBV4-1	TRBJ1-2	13	CASMGTGRYGYTF	TGCGCCAGCATGGGGACAGGGCGCTATGGCTACACCTTC
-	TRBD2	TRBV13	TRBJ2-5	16	CASSPRGGGAQETQYF	TGTGCCAGCAGCCCCCGGGGCGGGGGGGCCCAAGAGACCCAGTACTTC
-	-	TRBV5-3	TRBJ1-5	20	CARSPLSPQAWENGNQPQHF	TGTGCCAGAAGCCCACTATCCCCACAGGCATGGGAAAATGGCAATCAGCCCCAGCATTTT
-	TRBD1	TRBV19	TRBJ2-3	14	CASSIGQGPDTQYF	TGTGCCAGTAGTATTGGACAGGGGCCAGATACGCAGTATTTT
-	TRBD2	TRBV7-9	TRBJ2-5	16	CASSRPGGAGQETQYF	TGTGCCAGCAGCCGACCGGGGGGAGCGGGGCAAGAGACCCAGTACTTC
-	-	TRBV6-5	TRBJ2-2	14	CASSLQEGAGELFF	TGTGCCAGCAGTTTACAGGAGGGTGCCGGGGAGCTGTTTTTT
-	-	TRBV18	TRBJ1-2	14	CASSPRGQGTGYTF	TGTGCCAGCTCACCACGAGGCCAGGGTACTGGCTACACCTTC
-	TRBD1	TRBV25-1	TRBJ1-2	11	CASWTGNGYTF	TGTGCCAGCTGGACAGGGAACGGCTACACCTTC
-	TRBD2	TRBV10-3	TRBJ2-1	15	CAIRSTSGAREGQFF	TGTGCCATCAGGTCGACTAGCGGGGCTAGAGAAGGTCAGTTCTTC
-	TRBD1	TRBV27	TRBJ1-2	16	CASSFIRTGTNYGYTF	TGTGCCAGCAGTTTTATTCGGACAGGGACTAACTATGGCTACACCTTC
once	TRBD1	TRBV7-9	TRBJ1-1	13	CASSPRTGEEAFF	TGTGCCAGCAGCCCCCGGACAGGGGAGGAAGCTTTCTTT
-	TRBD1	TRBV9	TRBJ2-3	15	CASSPTGGNTDTQYF	TGTGCCAGCAGCCCGACAGGGGGCAATACAGATACGCAGTATTTT
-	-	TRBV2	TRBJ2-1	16	CASSIGRTATYNEQFF	TGTGCCAGCAGTATAGGCCGGACAGCGACCTACAATGAGCAGTTCTTC
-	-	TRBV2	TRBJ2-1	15	CATAPGLNLSNEQFF	TGTGCCACCGCCCCCGGACTAAATCTTTCCAATGAGCAGTTCTTC
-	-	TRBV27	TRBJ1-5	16	CASSANPAGGNQPQHF	TGTGCCAGCAGTGCCAACCCGGCAGGCGGCAATCAGCCCCAGCATTTT
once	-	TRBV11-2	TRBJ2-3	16	CASSSPTGTATDTQYF	TGTGCCAGCAGCTCTCCCACCGGGACTGCCACAGATACGCAGTATTTT
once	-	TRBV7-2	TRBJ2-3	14	CASSPAVYHLTQYF	TGTGCCAGCAGCCCCGCCGTCTACCATCTTACGCAGTATTTT
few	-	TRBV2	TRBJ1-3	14	CASKSQGTGNTIYF	TGTGCCAGCAAATCTCAGGGGACTGGAAACACCATATATTTT
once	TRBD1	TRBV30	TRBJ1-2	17	CAWSVSVDRGFGYGYTF	TGTGCCTGGAGTGTTTCTGTGGACAGGGGCTTCGGCTATGGCTACACCTTC
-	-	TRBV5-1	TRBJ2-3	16	CASRVDGGGSTDTQYF	TGCGCCAGCAGAGTTGATGGCGGGGGCAGCACAGATACGCAGTATTTT
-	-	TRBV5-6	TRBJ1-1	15	CASSLLISGRPEAFF	TGTGCCAGCAGCTTGCTAATATCAGGGCGCCCTGAAGCTTTCTTT
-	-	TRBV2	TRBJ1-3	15	CASSAEGSAGNTIYF	TGTGCCAGCAGTGCTGAAGGGAGTGCTGGAAACACCATATATTTT
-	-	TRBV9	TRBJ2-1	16	CASSVARHSSYNEQFF	TGTGCCAGCAGCGTAGCACGGCACAGTTCCTACAATGAGCAGTTCTTC